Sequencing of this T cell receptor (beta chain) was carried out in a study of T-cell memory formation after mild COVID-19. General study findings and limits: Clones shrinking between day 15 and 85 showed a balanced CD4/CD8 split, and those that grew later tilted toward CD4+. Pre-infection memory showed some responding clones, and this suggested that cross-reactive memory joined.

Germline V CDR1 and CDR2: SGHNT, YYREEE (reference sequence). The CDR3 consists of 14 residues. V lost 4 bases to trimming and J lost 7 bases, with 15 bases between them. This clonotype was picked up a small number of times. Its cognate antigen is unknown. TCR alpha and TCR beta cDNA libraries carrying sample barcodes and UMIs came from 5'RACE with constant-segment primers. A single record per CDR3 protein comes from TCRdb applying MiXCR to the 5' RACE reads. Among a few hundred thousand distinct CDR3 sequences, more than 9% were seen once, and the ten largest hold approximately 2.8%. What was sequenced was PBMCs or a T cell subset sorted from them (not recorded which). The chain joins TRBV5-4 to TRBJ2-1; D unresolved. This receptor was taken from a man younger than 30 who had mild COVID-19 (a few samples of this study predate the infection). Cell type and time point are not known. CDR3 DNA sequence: TGTGCCAGCAGCCAAAAATGGGCGCCAAATGAGCAGTTCTTC. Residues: CASSQKWAPNEQFF.